This TCR beta chain was sequenced during a study of blood T cell repertoires in COVID-19 (dated by TCRdb to the early 2020s). A note on the overall study: The collaborator samples originated in the United States, Italy and Spain and spanned the acute and convalescent phases of COVID-19. Samples were obtained from the ongoing ImmuneRACE study (first 160 participants) and from roughly 1,300 subjects provided by 6 global collaborators. A de-identified subject ID, COVID-19 status, age in years and sex were almost always included in the sample metadata. Where available, HLA class I and class II types were obtained from metadata supplied by the sample provider rather than from assay-based typing. The repertoires were released in a freely available public database meant as a resource for research on the immune response to SARS-CoV-2. Subjects who had been exposed to COVID-19, were actively infected with it, or had recovered from it provided the deeply sampled blood TCRbeta repertoires that made up the dataset. The prospective study material was composed of cDNA or gDNA derived from T cells, B-cell-depleted T cells, or PBMCs.

TCRbeta CDR3 regions were amplified from genomic DNA by means of the immunoSEQ Assay, a bias-controlled multiplex PCR. As for how the authors treated the data: The number of nucleated cells in each sample was estimated by amplification of reference gene primers within the assay. To quantify the absolute abundance of each unique TCRbeta CDR3 rearrangement, sequence reads were collapsed and filtered. For each sample, productive Simpson clonality was calculated as the square root of Simpson's diversity index over productive rearrangements. Imported from immuneACCESS, the table was reduced by TCRdb to in-frame sequences with V and J called. These copies leave out some clones; in studies compared against another copy, an unresolved V gene accounts for under half, and the cause of the remainder is not known. The V and J calls and the clone size are those of that table, but D and trimming were determined from the DNA. For this sample the table gives more than 300,000 clones, of which about 90% were detected only once. The top ten constitute approximately 7.4% of the sample.

Findings and caveats that apply to the study as a whole: The amount of clinical and demographic metadata varied by source and participant and was provided uncurated.

As for this clone: No cognate antigen has been identified for it. It has no much larger one-base neighbor in the sample; base qualities were not kept.

The CDR3 contains 17 residues, cysteine and phenylalanine counted. Of the read, only the CDR3 DNA is kept; its 51 bases are in frame from base 1. CDR1 and CDR2, per the germline V gene, are SGDLS and YYNGEE. The V and J ends are trimmed by 3 bases and 3 bases, leaving 21 bases between them. One collaborating source in Seattle enrolled patients while the patients were actively infected and followed the patients over time throughout the course of disease. Each collaborating institution followed its own protocols to collect whole blood in K2EDTA tubes. For TCRbeta analysis, collaborators shipped samples in one of three forms: frozen whole blood, isolated PBMCs, or DNA extracted from either of those sample types.

Sequencing was done on a sample of peripheral blood. The rearrangement combines TRBV9 with TRBJ2-5; a weak D assignment points to TRBD1 (6 bases agree). The receptor was derived from a woman aged 70 to 79 with COVID-19, enrolled during active disease. This receptor carries the CDR3 CASSEGYGGYPEETQYF. The DNA sequence reads TGTGCCAGCAGCGAGGGATATGGGGGCTACCCAGAAGAGACCCAGTACTTC.